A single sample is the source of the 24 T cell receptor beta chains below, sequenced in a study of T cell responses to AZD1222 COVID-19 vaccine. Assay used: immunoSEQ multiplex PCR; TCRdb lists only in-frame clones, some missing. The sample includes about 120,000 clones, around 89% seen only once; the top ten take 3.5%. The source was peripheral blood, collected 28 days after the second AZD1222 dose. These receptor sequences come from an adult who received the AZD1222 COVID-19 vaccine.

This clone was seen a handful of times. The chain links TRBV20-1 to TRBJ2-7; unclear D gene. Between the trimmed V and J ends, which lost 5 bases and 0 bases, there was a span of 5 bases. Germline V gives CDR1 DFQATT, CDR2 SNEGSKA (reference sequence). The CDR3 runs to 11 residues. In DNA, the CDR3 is TGCAGTGCTCCCGACTCCTACGAGCAGTACTTC. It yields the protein CSAPDSYEQYF.

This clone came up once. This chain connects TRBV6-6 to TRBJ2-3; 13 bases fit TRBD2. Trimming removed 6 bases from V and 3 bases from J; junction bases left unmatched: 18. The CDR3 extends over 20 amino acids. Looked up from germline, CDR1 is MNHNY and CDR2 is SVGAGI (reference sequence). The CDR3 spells CASSRSYPTGTSGATDTQYF. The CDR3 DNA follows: TGTGCCAGCAGCCGCTCTTATCCGACCGGGACTAGCGGGGCTACAGATACGCAGTATTTT.

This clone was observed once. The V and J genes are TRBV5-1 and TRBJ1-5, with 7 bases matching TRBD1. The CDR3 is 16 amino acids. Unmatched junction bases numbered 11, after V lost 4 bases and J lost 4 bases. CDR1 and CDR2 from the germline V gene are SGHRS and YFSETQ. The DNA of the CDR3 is TGCGCCAGCAGCCACGGAGAAGGGGGCTCGAATCAGCCCCAGCATTTT. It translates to CASSHGEGGSNQPQHF.

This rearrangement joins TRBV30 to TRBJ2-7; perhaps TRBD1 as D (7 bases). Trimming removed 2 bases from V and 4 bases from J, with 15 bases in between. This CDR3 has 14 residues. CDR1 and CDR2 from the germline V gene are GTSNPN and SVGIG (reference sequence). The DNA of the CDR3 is TGTGCCTGGAGTAAGGCAGGGGGGATATACGAGCAGTACTTC. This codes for CAWSKAGGIYEQYF.

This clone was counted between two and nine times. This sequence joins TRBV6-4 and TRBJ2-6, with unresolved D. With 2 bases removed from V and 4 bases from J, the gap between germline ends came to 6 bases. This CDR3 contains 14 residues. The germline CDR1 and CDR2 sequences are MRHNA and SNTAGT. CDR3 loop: CASSDGIGANVLTF. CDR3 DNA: TGTGCCAGCAGTGACGGAATCGGGGCCAACGTCCTGACTTTC.

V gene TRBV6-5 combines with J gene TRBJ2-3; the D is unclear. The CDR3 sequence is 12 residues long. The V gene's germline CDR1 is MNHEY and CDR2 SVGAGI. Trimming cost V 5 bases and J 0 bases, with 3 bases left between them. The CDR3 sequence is CASSPSTDTQYF. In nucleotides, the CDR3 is TGTGCCAGCAGTCCAAGCACAGATACGCAGTATTTT.

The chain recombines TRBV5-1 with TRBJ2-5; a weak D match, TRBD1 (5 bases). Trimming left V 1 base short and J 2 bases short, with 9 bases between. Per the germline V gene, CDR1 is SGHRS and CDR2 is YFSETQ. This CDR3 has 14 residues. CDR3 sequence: CASSLMTVQETQYF. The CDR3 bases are TGCGCCAGCAGCTTGATGACAGTACAAGAGACCCAGTACTTC.

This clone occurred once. The CDR3 is CASSLVTGDTGELFF. The CDR3 DNA sequence: TGTGCCAGCAGCTTGGTAACAGGGGACACCGGGGAGCTGTTTTTT. The rearrangement links TRBV5-4 to TRBJ2-2; TRBD1 matches at 7 bases. The CDR3 contains 15 residues. Germline trimming cut 0 bases from V and 3 bases from J; bases unmatched to any gene: 2. Germline V gene data show CDR1 as SGHNT and CDR2 as YYREEE (reference sequence).

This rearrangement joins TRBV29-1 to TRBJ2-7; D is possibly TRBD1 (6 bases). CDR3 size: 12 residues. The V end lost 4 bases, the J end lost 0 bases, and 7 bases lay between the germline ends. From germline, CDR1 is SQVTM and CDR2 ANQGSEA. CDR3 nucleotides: TGCAGCGTTGCACAGGGCTCCTACGAGCAGTACTTC. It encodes CSVAQGSYEQYF.

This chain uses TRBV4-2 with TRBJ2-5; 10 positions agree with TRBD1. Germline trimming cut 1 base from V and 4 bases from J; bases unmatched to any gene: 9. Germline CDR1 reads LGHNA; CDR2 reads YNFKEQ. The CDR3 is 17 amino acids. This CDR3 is CASSQVQTGGAGETQYF. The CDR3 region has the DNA TGTGCCAGCAGCCAAGTCCAGACAGGGGGCGCGGGAGAGACCCAGTACTTC.

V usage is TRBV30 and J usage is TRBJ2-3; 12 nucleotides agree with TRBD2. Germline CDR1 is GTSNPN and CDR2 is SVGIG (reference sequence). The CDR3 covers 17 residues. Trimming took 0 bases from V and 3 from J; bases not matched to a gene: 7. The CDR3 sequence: CAWSVRASGRVTDTQYF. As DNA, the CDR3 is TGTGCCTGGAGTGTACGGGCTAGCGGGAGGGTTACAGATACGCAGTATTTT.

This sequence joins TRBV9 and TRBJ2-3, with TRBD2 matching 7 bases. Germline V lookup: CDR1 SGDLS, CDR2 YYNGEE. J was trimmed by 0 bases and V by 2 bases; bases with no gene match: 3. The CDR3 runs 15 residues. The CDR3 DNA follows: TGTGCCAGCAGCGTGAGCGGGACTAGCACAGATACGCAGTATTTT. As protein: CASSVSGTSTDTQYF.

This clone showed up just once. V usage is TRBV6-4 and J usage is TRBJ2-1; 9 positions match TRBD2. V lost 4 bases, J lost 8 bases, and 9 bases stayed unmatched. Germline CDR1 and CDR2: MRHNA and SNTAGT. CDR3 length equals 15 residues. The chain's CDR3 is CASSGMAGGPDEQFF. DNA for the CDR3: TGTGCCAGCAGTGGGATGGCGGGAGGGCCGGATGAGCAGTTCTTC.

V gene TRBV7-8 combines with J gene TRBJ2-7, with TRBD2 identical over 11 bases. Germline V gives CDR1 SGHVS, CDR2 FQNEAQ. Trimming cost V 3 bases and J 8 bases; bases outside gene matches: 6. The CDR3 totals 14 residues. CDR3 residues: CASSLATSGIQQYF. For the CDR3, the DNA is TGTGCCAGCAGCTTGGCGACTAGCGGGATCCAGCAGTACTTC.

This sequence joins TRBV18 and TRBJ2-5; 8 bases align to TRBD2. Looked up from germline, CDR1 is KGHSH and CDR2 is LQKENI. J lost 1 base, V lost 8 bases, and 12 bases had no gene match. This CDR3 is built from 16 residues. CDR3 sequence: CASPLETRGGQETQYF. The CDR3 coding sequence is TGTGCCAGCCCATTAGAGACCCGGGGGGGCCAAGAGACCCAGTACTTC.

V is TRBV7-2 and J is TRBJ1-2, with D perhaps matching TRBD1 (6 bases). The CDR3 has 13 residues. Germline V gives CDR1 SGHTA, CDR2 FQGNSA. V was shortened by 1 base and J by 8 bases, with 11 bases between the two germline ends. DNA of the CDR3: TGTGCCAGCAGCTTAGTGGGGGCAGGGGGCTACACCTTC. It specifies CASSLVGAGGYTF.

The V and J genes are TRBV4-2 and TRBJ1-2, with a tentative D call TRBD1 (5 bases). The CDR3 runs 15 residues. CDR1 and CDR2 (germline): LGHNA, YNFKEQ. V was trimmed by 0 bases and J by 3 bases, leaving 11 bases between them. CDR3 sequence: CASSQDPGNYYGYTF. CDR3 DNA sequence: TGTGCCAGCAGCCAAGACCCAGGGAACTACTATGGCTACACCTTC.

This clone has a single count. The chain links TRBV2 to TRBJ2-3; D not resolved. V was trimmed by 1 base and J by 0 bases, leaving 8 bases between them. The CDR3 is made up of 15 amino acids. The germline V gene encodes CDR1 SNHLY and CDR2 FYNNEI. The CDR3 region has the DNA TGTGCCAGCAGTGAAGGGATATCCAGCACAGATACGCAGTATTTT. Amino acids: CASSEGISSTDTQYF. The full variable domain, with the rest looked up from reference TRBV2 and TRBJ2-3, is EPEVTQTPSHQVTQMGQEVILRCVPISNHLYFYWYRQILGQKVEFLVSFYNNEISEKSEIFDDQFSVERPDGSNFTLKIRSTKLEDSAMYFCASSEGISSTDTQYFGPGTRLTVL.

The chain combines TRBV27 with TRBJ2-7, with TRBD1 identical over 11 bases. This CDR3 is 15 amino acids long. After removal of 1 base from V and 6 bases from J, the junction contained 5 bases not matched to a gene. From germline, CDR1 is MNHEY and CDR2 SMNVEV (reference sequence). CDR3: CASSLFPGQGGEQYF. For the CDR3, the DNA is TGTGCCAGCAGTTTATTTCCGGGACAGGGGGGCGAGCAGTACTTC.

The CDR3 DNA follows: TGCAGCGTTGCCGGGACAGGGGATTCACCCCTCCACTTT. It encodes CSVAGTGDSPLHF. The V call is TRBV29-1, the J call TRBJ1-6; 10 bases match TRBD1. Germline-derived CDR1 and CDR2 are SQVTM and ANQGSEA. This CDR3 is built from 13 residues. The V gene end was trimmed by 4 bases and the J gene end by 8 bases; junction bases not matched to a gene: 2.

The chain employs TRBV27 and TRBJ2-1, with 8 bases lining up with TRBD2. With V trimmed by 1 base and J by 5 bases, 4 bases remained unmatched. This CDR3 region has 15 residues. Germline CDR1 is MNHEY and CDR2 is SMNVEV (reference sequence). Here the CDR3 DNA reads TGTGCCAGCAGTTTATATCCGGGGGGGGACAATGAGCAGTTCTTC. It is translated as CASSLYPGGDNEQFF.

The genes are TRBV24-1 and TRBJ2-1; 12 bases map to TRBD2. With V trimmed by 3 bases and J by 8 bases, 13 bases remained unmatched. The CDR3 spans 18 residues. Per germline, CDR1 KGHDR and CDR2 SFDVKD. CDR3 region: CATSDPGFSSGGADEQFF. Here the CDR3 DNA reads TGTGCCACCAGTGATCCAGGCTTTTCTAGCGGGGGGGCGGATGAGCAGTTCTTC.

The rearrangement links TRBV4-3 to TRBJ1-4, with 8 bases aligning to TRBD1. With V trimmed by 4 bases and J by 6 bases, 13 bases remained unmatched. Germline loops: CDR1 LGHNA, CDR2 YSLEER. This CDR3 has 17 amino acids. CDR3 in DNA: TGCGCCAGCAGCCCAAGGGACCACAGGGGGGTTTATGAAAAACTGTTTTTT. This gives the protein CASSPRDHRGVYEKLFF.

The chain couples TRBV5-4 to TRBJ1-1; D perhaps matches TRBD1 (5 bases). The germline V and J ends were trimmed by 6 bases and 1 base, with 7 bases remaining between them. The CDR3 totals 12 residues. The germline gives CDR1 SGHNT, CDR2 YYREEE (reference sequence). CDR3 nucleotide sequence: TGTGCCAGCAACCAGGGGAACACTGAAGCTTTCTTT. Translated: CASNQGNTEAFF.